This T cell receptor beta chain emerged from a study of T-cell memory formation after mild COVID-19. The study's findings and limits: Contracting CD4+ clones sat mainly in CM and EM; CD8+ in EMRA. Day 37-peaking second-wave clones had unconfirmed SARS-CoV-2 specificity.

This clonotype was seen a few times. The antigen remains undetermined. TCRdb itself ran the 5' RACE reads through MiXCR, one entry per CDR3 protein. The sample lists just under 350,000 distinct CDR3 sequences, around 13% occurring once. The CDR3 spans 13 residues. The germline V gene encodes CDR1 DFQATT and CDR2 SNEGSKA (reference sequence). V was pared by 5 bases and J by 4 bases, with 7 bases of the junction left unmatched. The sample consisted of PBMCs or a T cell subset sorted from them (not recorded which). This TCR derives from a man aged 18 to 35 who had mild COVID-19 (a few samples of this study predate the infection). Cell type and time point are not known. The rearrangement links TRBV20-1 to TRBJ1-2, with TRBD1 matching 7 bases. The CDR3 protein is CSARQGEGYGYTF. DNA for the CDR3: TGCAGTGCTCGACAGGGAGAGGGCTATGGCTACACCTTC.